What follows are 27 T cell receptor beta chains derived from one specimen sequenced in a study of PD-L1 blockade in urothelial cancer. Time point meaning: pretreatment peripheral blood. Generated by immunoSEQ multiplex PCR, the TCRdb table keeps only in-frame clones and is missing some. The table records roughly 130,000 clones, roughly 80% of them present only once. Sequencing used PBMCs, obtained around atezolizumab (anti-PD-L1) treatment. The receptors were sampled from a man aged 50-60 years with urothelial cancer.

The chain couples TRBV30 to TRBJ1-2; tentative D call: TRBD1 (5 bases). The CDR3 length is 12 residues. V lost 2 bases and J 5 bases, leaving 9 bases between the germline ends. CDR1 is GTSNPN, CDR2 SVGIG, per germline (reference sequence). CDR3 in amino acids: CAWSYQGYGYTF. The CDR3 nucleotides read TGTGCCTGGAGTTATCAGGGTTATGGCTACACCTTC.

V gene TRBV4-1 combines with J gene TRBJ2-7; 9 nucleotides match TRBD1. Per germline, CDR1 MGHRA and CDR2 YSYEKL. The CDR3 extends over 16 amino acids. Trimming at V came to 3 bases and at J to 5 bases, leaving 11 bases not matched to a gene. CDR3 sequence reads: CASSQSGQGVFHEQYF. CDR3 nucleotides: TGCGCCAGCAGCCAGTCGGGACAGGGAGTATTCCACGAGCAGTACTTC.

The rearrangement links TRBV7-2 to TRBJ2-7, with TRBD2 matching 11 bases. J lost 2 bases, V lost 5 bases, and 14 bases had no gene match. The CDR3 runs to 18 residues. Germline CDR1 is SGHTA and CDR2 is FQGNSA. For the CDR3, the DNA is TGTGCCAGCAGCCCCCACCAGACTAGCGGGACCACACCCTACGAGCAGTACTTC. It translates to CASSPHQTSGTTPYEQYF. Full variable domain (missing parts from reference TRBV7-2 and TRBJ2-7): GAGVSQSPSNKVTEKGKDVELRCDPISGHTALYWYRQSLGQGLEFLIYFQGNSAPDKSGLPSDRFSAERTGGSVSTLTIQRTQQEDSAVYLCASSPHQTSGTTPYEQYFGPGTRLTVT.

The V gene is TRBV9, the J gene TRBJ1-1, with a tentative D call TRBD1 (5 bases). The CDR3 has 16 amino acids. V was cut by 2 bases and J by 1 base, with 15 bases left in between. In germline, CDR1 is SGDLS, CDR2 YYNGEE. CDR3 bases: TGTGCCAGCAGCGTGGGGAGGGGCGGTGGGAACACTGAAGCTTTCTTT. This sequence encodes CASSVGRGGGNTEAFF.

This clone was observed a single time. The chain recombines TRBV7-9 with TRBJ2-5; the D gene is possibly TRBD1 (7 bases). The CDR3 extends over 16 amino acids. V gave up 3 bases and J gave up 5 bases, with 19 bases separating them. Looked up from germline, CDR1 is SEHNR and CDR2 is FQNEAQ (reference sequence). Here the CDR3 DNA reads TGTGCCAGCAGCTTGGTCGACAGGGAGGCGGGCGAGACCCAGTACTTC. Translated, it gives CASSLVDREAGETQYF.

The V and J genes are TRBV6-4 and TRBJ2-2, with D perhaps matching TRBD2 (6 bases). Germline V gene lookup returns CDR1 MRHNA and CDR2 SNTAGT. The CDR3 extends over 14 amino acids. The germline V and J ends were trimmed by 4 bases and 4 bases, with 10 bases remaining between them. CDR3 protein: CASSVVGGTGELFF. The CDR3 DNA sequence: TGTGCCAGCAGTGTGGTGGGAGGCACCGGGGAGCTGTTTTTT.

V usage is TRBV4-2 and J usage is TRBJ2-2; D possibly corresponds to TRBD2 (5 bases). V was cut by 0 bases and J by 1 base, with 6 bases left in between. The CDR3 sequence is 15 residues long. Per germline, CDR1 LGHNA and CDR2 YNFKEQ. CDR3 sequence: CASSQEGLNTGELFF. The CDR3 DNA reads as TGTGCCAGCAGCCAAGAAGGACTGAACACCGGGGAGCTGTTTTTT.

In its sample, this clone was seen once. The rearrangement links TRBV7-2 to TRBJ2-2, with 7 bases matching TRBD2. This CDR3 is built from 16 residues. CDR1 is SGHTA, CDR2 FQGNSA, per germline. The ends lost 6 bases at V and 5 bases at J; junction bases unmatched: 12. Here the CDR3 reads CASSEGRGSFTGELFF. CDR3 DNA sequence: TGTGCCAGCAGTGAGGGGCGCGGGAGTTTTACCGGGGAGCTGTTTTTT.

CDR3 in amino acids: CAISQTSGSYEQFF. The CDR3, as DNA: TGTGCCATCAGTCAAACTAGCGGGAGCTATGAGCAGTTCTTC. The chain joins TRBV10-3 to TRBJ2-1, with 11 positions matching TRBD2. This CDR3 region has 14 residues. Germline V gene lookup returns CDR1 ENHRY and CDR2 SYGVKD. J gave up 8 bases and V 5 bases, and 5 bases lay outside the gene matches.

The rearrangement joins TRBV4-2 to TRBJ1-5, with unresolved D. This CDR3 spans 16 amino acids. Germline-derived CDR1 and CDR2 are LGHNA and YNFKEQ. The V end lost 0 bases, the J end lost 7 bases, and 16 bases lay between the germline ends. The CDR3 DNA sequence: TGTGCCAGCAGCCAAGATTTAGTTGGTGCCTGGCAGCCCCAGCATTTT. It codes for CASSQDLVGAWQPQHF.

V and J are TRBV13 and TRBJ1-3; 7 nucleotides line up with TRBD1. The CDR3 runs 17 residues. After removal of 2 bases from V and 0 bases from J, the junction contained 7 bases not matched to a gene. Germline V gene lookup returns CDR1 PRHDT and CDR2 FYEKMQ (reference sequence). CDR3 region: CASSLSPGTDSGNTIYF. CDR3 sequence (DNA): TGTGCCAGCAGCTTATCCCCCGGGACAGACTCTGGAAACACCATATATTTT.

This clone was picked up one time. This rearrangement joins TRBV5-4 to TRBJ1-1; TRBD1 aligns across 8 bases. The J segment lost 3 bases and the V segment lost 10 bases, leaving 5 bases of the junction unmatched. The germline V gene encodes CDR1 SGHNT and CDR2 YYREEE (reference sequence). The CDR3 consists of 12 residues. The chain's CDR3 is CAVTTGDTEAFF. The CDR3 region has the DNA TGTGCCGTGACGACAGGGGACACTGAAGCTTTCTTT.

The chain combines TRBV9 with TRBJ1-6, with D unclear. Trimming pared 6 bases from V and 0 bases from J, leaving 10 bases between. The germline V gene has CDR1 SGDLS and CDR2 YYNGEE. The CDR3 consists of 15 residues. The CDR3 DNA is TGTGCCAGCACCGCGTCGAGCTCCTATAATTCACCCCTCCACTTT. This translates into CASTASSSYNSPLHF. The full variable domain, its missing parts supplied by reference TRBV9 and TRBJ1-6, is DSGVTQTPKHLITATGQRVTLRCSPRSGDLSVYWYQQSLDQGLQFLIQYYNGEERAKGNILERFSAQQFPDLHSELNLSSLELGDSALYFCASTASSSYNSPLHFGNGTRLTVT.

This rearrangement joins TRBV9 to TRBJ2-1, with no clear D. The germline V and J ends were trimmed by 5 bases and 7 bases, with 10 bases remaining between them. CDR1 and CDR2 from the germline V gene are SGDLS and YYNGEE. This CDR3 comprises 12 residues. CDR3 loop: CASSLNSNEQFF. The CDR3 DNA follows: TGTGCCAGCAGTCTCAACTCGAATGAGCAGTTCTTC.

The chain employs TRBV6-5 and TRBJ2-5, with D perhaps TRBD2 (5 bases). Trimming cost V 5 bases and J 2 bases, with 12 bases left between them. CDR1 is MNHEY, CDR2 SVGAGI, per germline. This CDR3 contains 14 residues. The CDR3 here is CASSNGVLQETQYF. In nucleotides, the CDR3 is TGTGCCAGCAGTAACGGGGTGCTTCAAGAGACCCAGTACTTC.

The chain recombines TRBV7-2 with TRBJ2-7; D possibly corresponds to TRBD1 (5 bases). CDR3 length: 14 residues. V was clipped by 2 bases and J by 2 bases, with 10 bases between them. Germline-derived CDR1 and CDR2 are SGHTA and FQGNSA. DNA for the CDR3: TGTGCCAGCAGCTTATCAGGGTTCGCCTACGAGCAGTACTTC. Protein: CASSLSGFAYEQYF.

CDR3 bases: TGTGCCAGCAGCTTAGAGTACGGACAGGGTAACAATCAGCCCCAGCATTTT. The encoded protein is CASSLEYGQGNNQPQHF. This chain links TRBV11-2 with TRBJ1-5, with 8 positions matching TRBD1. Per the germline V gene, CDR1 is SGHAT and CDR2 is FQNNGV. Trimming cost V 0 bases and J 3 bases; bases outside gene matches: 7. There are 17 residues in the CDR3.

This sequence joins TRBV7-9 and TRBJ2-1; D remains ambiguous. Germline V gene sequence: CDR1 SEHNR, CDR2 FQNEAQ (reference sequence). CDR3 length: 12 amino acids. The V gene lost 5 bases and the J gene lost 4 bases, with 6 bases spanning the gap. The CDR3 DNA reads as TGTGCCAGCAGCCGAGATTACAATGAGCAGTTCTTC. Translation: CASSRDYNEQFF.

The rearrangement joins TRBV19 to TRBJ1-1; D ambiguous. Between the trimmed V and J ends, which lost 5 bases and 7 bases, there was a span of 26 bases. The CDR3 is made up of 17 amino acids. The germline CDR1 and CDR2 sequences are LNHDA and SQIVND (reference sequence). The CDR3 reads CASSPTGSRTLRREAFF. The CDR3 bases are TGTGCCAGTAGTCCGACGGGGTCCCGCACTCTTAGACGTGAAGCTTTCTTT.

This chain joins TRBV6-6 and TRBJ1-3; D uncertain. V gave up 6 bases and J gave up 0 bases, with 12 bases separating them. Germline V gene sequence: CDR1 MNHNY, CDR2 SVGAGI (reference sequence). The CDR3 runs 15 residues. The CDR3, as DNA: TGTGCCAGCAGCCCCCGCAGGCACTCTGGAAACACCATATATTTT. Residues: CASSPRRHSGNTIYF.

The rearrangement joins TRBV28 to TRBJ2-7; 7 bases fit TRBD1. The CDR3 has 16 amino acids. J was trimmed by 0 bases and V by 6 bases; bases with no gene match: 11. Germline CDR1 is MDHEN and CDR2 is SYDVKM. This CDR3 is CASSPSRGPVSYEQYF. The CDR3 region has the DNA TGTGCCAGCAGCCCCAGTAGGGGGCCGGTCTCCTACGAGCAGTACTTC.

CDR3 DNA sequence: TGTGCCAGCAGCTTGGGGACAGAGAGTTCACCCCTCCACTTT. This gives the protein CASSLGTESSPLHF. This chain uses TRBV5-6 with TRBJ1-6, with D maybe TRBD1 (6 bases). This CDR3 is built from 14 residues. Germline lookup yields CDR1 SGHDT and CDR2 YYEEEE. The V end was cut by 0 bases, the J end by 9 bases, with 10 bases between.

J is TRBJ2-3 and V is TRBV7-2; 7 positions agree with TRBD2. The CDR3 loop spans 14 amino acids. CDR1 is SGHTA, CDR2 FQGNSA, per germline. Trimming at V came to 7 bases and at J to 1 base, leaving 5 bases not matched to a gene. The CDR3 DNA reads TGTGCCAGCATGGGCGGGAGTGGCACAGATACGCAGTATTTT. This sequence encodes CASMGGSGTDTQYF.

This chain joins TRBV5-1 and TRBJ1-4; possible D gene TRBD1, 6 bases. Germline CDR1 reads SGHRS; CDR2 reads YFSETQ. V lost 0 bases and J 11 bases, leaving 17 bases between the germline ends. This CDR3 is built from 15 residues. DNA of the CDR3: TGCGCCAGCAGCTTGGAAGAGACAGGTGTGAGGAAACTGTTTTTT. This codes for CASSLEETGVRKLFF.

This chain joins TRBV7-2 and TRBJ2-7; 9 nucleotides agree with TRBD1. This CDR3 region has 15 residues. The V gene's germline CDR1 is SGHTA and CDR2 FQGNSA. The J segment lost 5 bases and the V segment lost 5 bases, leaving 10 bases of the junction unmatched. The CDR3 is CASSTSGQGINEQYF. CDR3 in DNA: TGTGCCAGCAGCACATCCGGACAGGGGATCAACGAGCAGTACTTC.

This chain links TRBV19 with TRBJ2-1; D may be TRBD2 (6 bases). Germline lookup yields CDR1 LNHDA and CDR2 SQIVND (reference sequence). V shed 11 bases and J shed 9 bases, with 26 bases lying between them. The CDR3 covers 15 residues. In DNA, the CDR3 is TGTGCCTCAAGGGCCGAGAGACTAGGGTTTGGTGAGCAGTTCTTC. Protein: CASRAERLGFGEQFF.

The V gene is TRBV11-2, the J gene TRBJ2-5; 11 positions match TRBD2. The CDR3 is 15 amino acids. The V segment lost 3 bases and the J segment 5 bases; nucleotides outside the gene matches: 5. From germline, CDR1 is SGHAT and CDR2 FQNNGV. The CDR3: CASSFTSGSAETQYF. The CDR3 nucleotides are TGTGCCAGCAGCTTCACTAGCGGGAGTGCTGAGACCCAGTACTTC.